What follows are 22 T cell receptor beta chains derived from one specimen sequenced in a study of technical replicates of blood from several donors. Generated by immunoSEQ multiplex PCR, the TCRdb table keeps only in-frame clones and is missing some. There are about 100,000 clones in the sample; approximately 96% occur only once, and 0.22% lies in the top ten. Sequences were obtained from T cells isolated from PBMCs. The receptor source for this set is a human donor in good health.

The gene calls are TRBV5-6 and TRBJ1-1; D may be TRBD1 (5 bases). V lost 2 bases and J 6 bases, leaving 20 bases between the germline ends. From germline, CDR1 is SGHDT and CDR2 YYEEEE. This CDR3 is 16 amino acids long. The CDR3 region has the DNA TGTGCCAGCAGCTTTTATGTAGGGCAGGGTCTCGCTGAAGCTTTCTTT. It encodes CASSFYVGQGLAEAFF.

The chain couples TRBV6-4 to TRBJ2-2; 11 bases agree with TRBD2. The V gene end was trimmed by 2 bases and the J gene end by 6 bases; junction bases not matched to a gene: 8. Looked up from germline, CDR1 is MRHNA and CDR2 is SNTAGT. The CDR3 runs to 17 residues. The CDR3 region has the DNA TGTGCCAGCAGTGACCCCCCCGGGACTAGCGGTGCCGGGGAGCTGTTTTTT. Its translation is CASSDPPGTSGAGELFF.

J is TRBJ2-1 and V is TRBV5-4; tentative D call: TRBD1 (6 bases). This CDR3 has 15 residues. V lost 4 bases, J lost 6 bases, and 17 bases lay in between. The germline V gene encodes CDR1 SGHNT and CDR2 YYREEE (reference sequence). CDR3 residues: CASSLEWLGGNEQFF. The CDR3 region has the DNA TGTGCCAGCAGCCTTGAGTGGTTAGGGGGCAATGAGCAGTTCTTC.

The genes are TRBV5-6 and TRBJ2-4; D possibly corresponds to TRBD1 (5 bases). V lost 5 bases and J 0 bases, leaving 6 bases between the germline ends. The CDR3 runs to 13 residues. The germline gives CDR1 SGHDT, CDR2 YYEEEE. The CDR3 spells CASRDIAKNIQYF. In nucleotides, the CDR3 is TGTGCCAGCAGGGACATAGCCAAAAACATTCAGTACTTC.

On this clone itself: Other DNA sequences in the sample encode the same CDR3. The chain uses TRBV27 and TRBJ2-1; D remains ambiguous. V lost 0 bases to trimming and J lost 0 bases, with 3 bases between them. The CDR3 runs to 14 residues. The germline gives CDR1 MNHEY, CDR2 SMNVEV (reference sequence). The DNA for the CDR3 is TGTGCCAGCAGTTTATCCAACTCCTACAATGAGCAGTTCTTC. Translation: CASSLSNSYNEQFF.

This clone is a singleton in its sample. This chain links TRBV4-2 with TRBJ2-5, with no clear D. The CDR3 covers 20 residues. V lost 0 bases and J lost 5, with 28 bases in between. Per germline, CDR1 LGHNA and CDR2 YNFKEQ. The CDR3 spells CASSQEYLSSWASQRETQYF. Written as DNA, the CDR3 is TGTGCCAGCAGCCAAGAATACCTGAGTAGTTGGGCCTCCCAAAGGGAGACCCAGTACTTC.

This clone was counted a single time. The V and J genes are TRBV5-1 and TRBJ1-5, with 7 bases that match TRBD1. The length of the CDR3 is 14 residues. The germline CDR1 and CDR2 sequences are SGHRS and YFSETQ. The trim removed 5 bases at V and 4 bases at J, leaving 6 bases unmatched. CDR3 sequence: CASREGTENQPQHF. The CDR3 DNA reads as TGCGCCAGCAGGGAAGGGACAGAGAATCAGCCCCAGCATTTT.

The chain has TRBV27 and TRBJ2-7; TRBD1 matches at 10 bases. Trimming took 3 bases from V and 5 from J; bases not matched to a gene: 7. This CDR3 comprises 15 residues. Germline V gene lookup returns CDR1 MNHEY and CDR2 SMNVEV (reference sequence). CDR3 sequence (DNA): TGTGCCAGCAGTTTTTCAGAGACAGGGGGCGACGAGCAGTACTTC. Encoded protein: CASSFSETGGDEQYF.

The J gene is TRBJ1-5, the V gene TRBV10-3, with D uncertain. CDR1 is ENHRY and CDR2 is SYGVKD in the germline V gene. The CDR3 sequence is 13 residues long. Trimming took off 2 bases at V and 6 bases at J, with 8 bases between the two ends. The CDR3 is CAISEGERQPQHF. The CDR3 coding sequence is TGTGCCATCAGTGAGGGAGAACGTCAGCCCCAGCATTTT.

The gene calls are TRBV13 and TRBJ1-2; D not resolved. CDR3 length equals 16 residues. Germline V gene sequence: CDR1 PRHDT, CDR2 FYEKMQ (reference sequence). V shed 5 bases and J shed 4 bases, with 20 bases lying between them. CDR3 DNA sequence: TGTGCCAGCAGCCCTCCGAGCGGGCTAGTAGTCTATGGCTACACCTTC. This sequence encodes CASSPPSGLVVYGYTF. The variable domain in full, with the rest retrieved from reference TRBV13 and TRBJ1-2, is AAGVIQSPRHLIKEKRETATLKCYPIPRHDTVYWYQQGPGQDPQFLISFYEKMQSDKGSIPDRFSAQQFSDYHSELNMSSLELGDSALYFCASSPPSGLVVYGYTFGSGTRLTVV.

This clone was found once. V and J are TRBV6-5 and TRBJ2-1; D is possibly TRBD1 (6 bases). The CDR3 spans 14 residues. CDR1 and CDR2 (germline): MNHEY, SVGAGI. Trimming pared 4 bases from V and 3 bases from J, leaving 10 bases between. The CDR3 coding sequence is TGTGCCAGCAGTTTATCGGGACACTACAATGAGCAGTTCTTC. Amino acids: CASSLSGHYNEQFF.

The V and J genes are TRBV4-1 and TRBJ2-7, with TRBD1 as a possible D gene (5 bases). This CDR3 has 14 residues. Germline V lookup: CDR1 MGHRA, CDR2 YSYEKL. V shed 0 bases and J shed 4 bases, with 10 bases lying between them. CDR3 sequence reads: CASSQDGRVYEQYF. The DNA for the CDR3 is TGCGCCAGCAGCCAAGATGGCAGGGTTTACGAGCAGTACTTC.

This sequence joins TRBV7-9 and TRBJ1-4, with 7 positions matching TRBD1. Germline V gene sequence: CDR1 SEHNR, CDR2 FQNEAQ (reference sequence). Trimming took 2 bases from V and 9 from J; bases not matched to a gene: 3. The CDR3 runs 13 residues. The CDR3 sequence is CASSLTGVQKLFF. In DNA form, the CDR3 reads TGTGCCAGCAGCTTAACAGGGGTGCAAAAACTGTTTTTT.

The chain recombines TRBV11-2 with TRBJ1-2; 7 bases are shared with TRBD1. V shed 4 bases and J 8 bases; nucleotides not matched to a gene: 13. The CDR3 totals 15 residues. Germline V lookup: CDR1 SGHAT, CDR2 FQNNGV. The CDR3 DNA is TGTGCCAGCAGCTCAATACGACAGGGTAAATACGGCTACACCTTC. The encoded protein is CASSSIRQGKYGYTF.

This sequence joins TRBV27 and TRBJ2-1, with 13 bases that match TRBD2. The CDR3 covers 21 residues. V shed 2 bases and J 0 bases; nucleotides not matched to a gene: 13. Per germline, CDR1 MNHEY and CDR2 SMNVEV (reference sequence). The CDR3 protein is CASSLRLGLAGERSSYNEQFF. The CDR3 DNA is TGTGCCAGCAGTTTACGGCTCGGACTAGCGGGAGAGAGGAGCTCCTACAATGAGCAGTTCTTC.

The CDR3 spells CASSPGQLSYEQYF. The CDR3 DNA reads TGCGCCAGCAGCCCGGGACAGCTAAGCTACGAGCAGTACTTC. The chain recombines TRBV5-1 with TRBJ2-7, with 7 bases that match TRBD1. V lost 4 bases and J lost 3; bases outside the gene matches: 7. The V gene's germline CDR1 is SGHRS and CDR2 YFSETQ. The CDR3 length is 14 residues.

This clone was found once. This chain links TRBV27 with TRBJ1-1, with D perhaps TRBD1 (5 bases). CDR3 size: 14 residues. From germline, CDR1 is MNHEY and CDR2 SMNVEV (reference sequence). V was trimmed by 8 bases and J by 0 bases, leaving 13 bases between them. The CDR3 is CASLGQGMNTEAFF. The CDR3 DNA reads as TGTGCCAGCTTGGGCCAGGGAATGAACACTGAAGCTTTCTTT.

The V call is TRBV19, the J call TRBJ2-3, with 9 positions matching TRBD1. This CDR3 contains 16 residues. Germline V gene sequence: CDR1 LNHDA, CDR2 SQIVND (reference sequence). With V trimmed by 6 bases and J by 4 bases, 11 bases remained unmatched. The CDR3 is CASSPSGQGVPDTQYF. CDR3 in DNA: TGTGCCAGTAGCCCCTCGGGACAGGGAGTACCAGATACGCAGTATTTT.

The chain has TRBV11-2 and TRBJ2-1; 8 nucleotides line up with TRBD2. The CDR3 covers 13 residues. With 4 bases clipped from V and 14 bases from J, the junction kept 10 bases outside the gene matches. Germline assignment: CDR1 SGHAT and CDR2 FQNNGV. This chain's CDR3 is CASSSMPGLEEFF. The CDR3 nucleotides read TGTGCCAGCAGCTCTATGCCGGGACTAGAGGAGTTCTTC.

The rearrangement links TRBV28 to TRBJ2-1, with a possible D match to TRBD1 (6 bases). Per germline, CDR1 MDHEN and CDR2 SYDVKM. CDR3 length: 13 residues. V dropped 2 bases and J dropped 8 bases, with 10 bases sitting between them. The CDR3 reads CASSLGSGDEQFF. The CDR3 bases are TGTGCCAGCAGTTTAGGGTCAGGGGATGAGCAGTTCTTC.

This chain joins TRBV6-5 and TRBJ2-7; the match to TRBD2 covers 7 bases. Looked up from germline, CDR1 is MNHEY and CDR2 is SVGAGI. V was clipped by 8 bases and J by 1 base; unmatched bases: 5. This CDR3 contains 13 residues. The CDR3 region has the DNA TGTGCCAGCGGAACTAGCGCGTCCTACGAGCAGTACTTC. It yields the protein CASGTSASYEQYF.

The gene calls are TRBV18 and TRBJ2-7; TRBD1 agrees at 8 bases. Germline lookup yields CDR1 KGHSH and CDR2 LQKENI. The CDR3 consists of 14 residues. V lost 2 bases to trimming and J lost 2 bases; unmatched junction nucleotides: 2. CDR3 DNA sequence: TGTGCCAGCTCACCAACGGACAGGGCCTACGAGCAGTACTTC. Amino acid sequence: CASSPTDRAYEQYF.